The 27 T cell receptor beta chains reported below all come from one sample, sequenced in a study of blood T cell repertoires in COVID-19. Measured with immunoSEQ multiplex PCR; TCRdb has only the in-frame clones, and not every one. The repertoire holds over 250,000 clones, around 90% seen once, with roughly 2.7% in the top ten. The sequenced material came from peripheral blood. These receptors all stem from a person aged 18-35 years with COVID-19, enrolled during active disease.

CDR3 sequence reads: CASSLGVYSYEQYF. The CDR3 DNA reads TGCGCCAGCAGCTTGGGAGTTTACTCCTACGAGCAGTACTTC. This chain uses TRBV5-1 with TRBJ2-7; D ambiguous. Germline V gene data show CDR1 as SGHRS and CDR2 as YFSETQ. The V end was cut by 0 bases, the J end by 0 bases, with 7 bases between. The CDR3 spans 14 residues.

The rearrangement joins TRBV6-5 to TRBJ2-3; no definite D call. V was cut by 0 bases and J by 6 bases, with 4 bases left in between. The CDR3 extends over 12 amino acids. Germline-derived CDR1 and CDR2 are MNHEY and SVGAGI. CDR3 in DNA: TGTGCCAGCAGTTACTCGGGCGATACGCAGTATTTT. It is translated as CASSYSGDTQYF.

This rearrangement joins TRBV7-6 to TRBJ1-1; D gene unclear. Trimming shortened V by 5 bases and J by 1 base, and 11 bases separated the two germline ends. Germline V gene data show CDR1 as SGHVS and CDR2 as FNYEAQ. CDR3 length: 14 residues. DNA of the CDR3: TGTGCCAGCAGCCCGGGAGGGCCGAACACTGAAGCTTTCTTT. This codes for CASSPGGPNTEAFF.

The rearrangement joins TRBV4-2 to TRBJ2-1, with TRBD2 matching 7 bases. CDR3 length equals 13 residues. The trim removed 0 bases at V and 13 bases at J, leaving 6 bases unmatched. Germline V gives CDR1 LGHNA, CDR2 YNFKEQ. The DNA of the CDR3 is TGTGCCAGCAGCCAAGATTCGAAGCGGGACCAGTTCTTC. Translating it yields CASSQDSKRDQFF.

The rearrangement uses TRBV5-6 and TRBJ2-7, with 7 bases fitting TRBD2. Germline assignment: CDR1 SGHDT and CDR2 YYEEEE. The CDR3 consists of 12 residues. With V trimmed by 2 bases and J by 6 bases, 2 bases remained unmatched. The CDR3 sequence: CASSFGGSEQYF. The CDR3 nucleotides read TGTGCCAGCAGCTTCGGGGGGAGCGAGCAGTACTTC.

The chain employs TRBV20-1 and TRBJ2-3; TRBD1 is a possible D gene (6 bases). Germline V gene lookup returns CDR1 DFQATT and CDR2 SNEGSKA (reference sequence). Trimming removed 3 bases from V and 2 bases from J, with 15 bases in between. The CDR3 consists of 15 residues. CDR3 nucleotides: TGCAGTGCTAGTTCCGACAGGACCTCCACAGATACGCAGTATTTT. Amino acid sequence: CSASSDRTSTDTQYF.

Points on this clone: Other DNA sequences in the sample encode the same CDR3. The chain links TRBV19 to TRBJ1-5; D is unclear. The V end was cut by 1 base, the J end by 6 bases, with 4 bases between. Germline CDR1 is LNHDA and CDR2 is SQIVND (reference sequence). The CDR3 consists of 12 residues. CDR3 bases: TGTGCCAGTAGTATAGGCGGTCAGCCCCAGCATTTT. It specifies CASSIGGQPQHF.

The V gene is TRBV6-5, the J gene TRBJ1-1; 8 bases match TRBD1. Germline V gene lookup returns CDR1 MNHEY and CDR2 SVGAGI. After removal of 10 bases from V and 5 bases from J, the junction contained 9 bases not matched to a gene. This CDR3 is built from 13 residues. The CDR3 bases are TGTGCCACTCAGGGGGCTGGAAATACTGAAGCTTTCTTT. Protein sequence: CATQGAGNTEAFF.

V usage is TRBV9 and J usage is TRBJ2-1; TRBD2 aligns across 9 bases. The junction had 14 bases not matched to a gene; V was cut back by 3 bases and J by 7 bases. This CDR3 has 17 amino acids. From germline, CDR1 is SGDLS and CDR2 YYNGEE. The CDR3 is CASSAQLTSGPRNEQFF. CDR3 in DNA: TGTGCCAGCAGCGCCCAACTCACTAGCGGGCCAAGGAATGAGCAGTTCTTC.

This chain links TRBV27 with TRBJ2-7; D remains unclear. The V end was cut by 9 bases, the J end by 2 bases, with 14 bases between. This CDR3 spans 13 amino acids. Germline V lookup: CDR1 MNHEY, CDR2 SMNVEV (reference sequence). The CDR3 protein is CASSRQYPYEQYF. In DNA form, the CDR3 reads TGTGCCAGTTCTCGTCAGTACCCCTACGAGCAGTACTTC.

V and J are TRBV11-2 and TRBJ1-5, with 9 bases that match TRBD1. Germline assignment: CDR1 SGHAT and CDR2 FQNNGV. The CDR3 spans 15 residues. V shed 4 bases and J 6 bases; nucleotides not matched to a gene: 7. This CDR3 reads CASSSQGAGIQPQHF. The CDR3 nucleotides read TGTGCCAGCAGCTCACAGGGGGCAGGTATTCAGCCCCAGCATTTT.

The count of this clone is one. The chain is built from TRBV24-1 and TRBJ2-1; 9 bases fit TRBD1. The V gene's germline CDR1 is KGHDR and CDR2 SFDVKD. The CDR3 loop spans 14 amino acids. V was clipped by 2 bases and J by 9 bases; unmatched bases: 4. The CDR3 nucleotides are TGTGCCACCAGTGATTGGGGACAGGGTGCTGAGCAGTTCTTC. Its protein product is CATSDWGQGAEQFF.

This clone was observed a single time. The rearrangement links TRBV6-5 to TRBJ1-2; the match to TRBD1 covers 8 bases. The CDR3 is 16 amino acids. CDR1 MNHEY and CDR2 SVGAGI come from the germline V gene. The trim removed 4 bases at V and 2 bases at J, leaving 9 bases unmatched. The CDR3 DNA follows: TGTGCCAGCAGTTCCGGACAGGGAACGGCGAACTATGGCTACACCTTC. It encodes CASSSGQGTANYGYTF.

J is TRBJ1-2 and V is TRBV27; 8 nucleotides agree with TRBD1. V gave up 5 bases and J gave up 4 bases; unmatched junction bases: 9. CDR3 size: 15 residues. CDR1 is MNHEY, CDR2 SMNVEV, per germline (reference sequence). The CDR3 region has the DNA TGTGCCAGCAGTCCCCTTGGACAGGGCGCCTATGGCTACACCTTC. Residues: CASSPLGQGAYGYTF.

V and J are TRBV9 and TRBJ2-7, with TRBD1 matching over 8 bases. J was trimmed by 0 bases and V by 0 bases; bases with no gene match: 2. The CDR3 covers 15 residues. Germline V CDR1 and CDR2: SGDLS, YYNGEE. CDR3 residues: CASSVGQGASYEQYF. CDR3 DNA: TGTGCCAGCAGCGTAGGGCAGGGGGCCTCCTACGAGCAGTACTTC.

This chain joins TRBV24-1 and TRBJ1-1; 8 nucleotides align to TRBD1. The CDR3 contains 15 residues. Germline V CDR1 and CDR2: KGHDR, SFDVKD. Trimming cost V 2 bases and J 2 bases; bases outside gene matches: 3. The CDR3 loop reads CATSDSGTGNTEAFF. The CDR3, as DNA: TGTGCCACCAGTGATTCCGGGACAGGAAACACTGAAGCTTTCTTT.

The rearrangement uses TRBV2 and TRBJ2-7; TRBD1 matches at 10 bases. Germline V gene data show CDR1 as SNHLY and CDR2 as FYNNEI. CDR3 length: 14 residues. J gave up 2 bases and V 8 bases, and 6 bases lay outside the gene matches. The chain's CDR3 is CASGGGTGAYEQYF. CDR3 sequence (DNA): TGTGCCAGCGGAGGGGGGACAGGGGCCTACGAGCAGTACTTC. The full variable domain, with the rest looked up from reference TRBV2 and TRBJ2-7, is EPEVTQTPSHQVTQMGQEVILRCVPISNHLYFYWYRQILGQKVEFLVSFYNNEISEKSEIFDDQFSVERPDGSNFTLKIRSTKLEDSAMYFCASGGGTGAYEQYFGPGTRLTVT.

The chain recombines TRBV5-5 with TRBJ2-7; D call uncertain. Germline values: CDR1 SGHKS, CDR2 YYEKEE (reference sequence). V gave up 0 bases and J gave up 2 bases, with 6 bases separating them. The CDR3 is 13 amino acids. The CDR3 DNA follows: TGTGCCAGCAGCTTGGGCGGTACCTACGAGCAGTACTTC. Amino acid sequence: CASSLGGTYEQYF.

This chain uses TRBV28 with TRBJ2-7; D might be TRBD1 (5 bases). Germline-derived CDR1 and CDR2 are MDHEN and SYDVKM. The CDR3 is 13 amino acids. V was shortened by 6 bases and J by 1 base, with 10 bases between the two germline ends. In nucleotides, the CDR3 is TGTGCCAGCAGCCCTGACAGTTCCTACGAGCAGTACTTC. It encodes CASSPDSSYEQYF.

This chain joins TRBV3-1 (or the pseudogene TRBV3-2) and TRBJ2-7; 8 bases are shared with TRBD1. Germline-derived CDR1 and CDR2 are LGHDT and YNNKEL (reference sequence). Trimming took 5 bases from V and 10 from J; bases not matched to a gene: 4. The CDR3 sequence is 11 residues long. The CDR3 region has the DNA TGTGCCAGCAGCTACGGGACAGGCCAGTACTTC. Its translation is CASSYGTGQYF.

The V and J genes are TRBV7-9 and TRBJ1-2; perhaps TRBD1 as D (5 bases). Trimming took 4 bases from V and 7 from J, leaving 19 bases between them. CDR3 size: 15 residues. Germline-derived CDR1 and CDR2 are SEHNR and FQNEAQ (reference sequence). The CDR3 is CASSYSDWGRGGYTF. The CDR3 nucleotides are TGTGCCAGCAGCTATTCGGATTGGGGTAGGGGTGGCTACACCTTC. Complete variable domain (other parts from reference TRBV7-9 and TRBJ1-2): DTGVSQNPRHKITKRGQNVTFRCDPISEHNRLYWYRQTLGQGPEFLTYFQNEAQLEKSRLLSDRFSAERPKGSFSTLEIQRTEQGDSAMYLCASSYSDWGRGGYTFGSGTRLTVV.

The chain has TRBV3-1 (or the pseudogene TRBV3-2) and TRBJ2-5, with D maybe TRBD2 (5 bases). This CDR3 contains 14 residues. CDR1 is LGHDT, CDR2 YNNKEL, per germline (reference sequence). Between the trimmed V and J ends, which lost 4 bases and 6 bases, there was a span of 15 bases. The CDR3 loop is CASSPLEGVKTQYF. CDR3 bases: TGTGCCAGCAGCCCCCTCGAGGGTGTCAAGACCCAGTACTTC.

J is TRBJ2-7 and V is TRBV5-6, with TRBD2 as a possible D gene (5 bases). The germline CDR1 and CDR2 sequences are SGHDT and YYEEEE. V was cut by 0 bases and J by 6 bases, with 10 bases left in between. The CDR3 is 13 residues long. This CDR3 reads CASSLVSGLEQYF. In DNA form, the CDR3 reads TGTGCCAGCAGCTTGGTTTCAGGACTCGAGCAGTACTTC.

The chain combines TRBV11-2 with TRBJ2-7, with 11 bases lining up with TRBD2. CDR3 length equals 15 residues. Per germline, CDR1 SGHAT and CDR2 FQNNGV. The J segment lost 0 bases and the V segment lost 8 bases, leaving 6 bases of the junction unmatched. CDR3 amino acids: CASSGTSGGSYEQYF. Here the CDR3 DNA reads TGTGCCAGCTCAGGGACTAGCGGCGGCTCCTACGAGCAGTACTTC.

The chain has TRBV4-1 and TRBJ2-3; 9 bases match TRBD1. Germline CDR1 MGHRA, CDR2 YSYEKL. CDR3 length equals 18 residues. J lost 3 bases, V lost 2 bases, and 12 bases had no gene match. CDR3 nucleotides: TGCGCCAGCAGCCAATTGGGAGAGGGACAGGGAACGACAGATACGCAGTATTTT. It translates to CASSQLGEGQGTTDTQYF.

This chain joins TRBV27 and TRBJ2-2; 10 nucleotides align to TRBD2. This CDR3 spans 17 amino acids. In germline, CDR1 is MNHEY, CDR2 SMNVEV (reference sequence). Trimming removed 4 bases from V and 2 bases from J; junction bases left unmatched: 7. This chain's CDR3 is CASSSLAGVTNTGELFF. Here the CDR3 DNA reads TGTGCCAGCAGTTCGCTAGCGGGAGTGACAAACACCGGGGAGCTGTTTTTT.

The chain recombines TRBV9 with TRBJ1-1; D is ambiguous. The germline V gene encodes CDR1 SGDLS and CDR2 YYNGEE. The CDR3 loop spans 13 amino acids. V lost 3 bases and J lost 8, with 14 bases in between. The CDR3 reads CASSGRGFSEAFF. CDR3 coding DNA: TGTGCCAGCAGCGGTCGCGGTTTTTCCGAAGCTTTCTTT.